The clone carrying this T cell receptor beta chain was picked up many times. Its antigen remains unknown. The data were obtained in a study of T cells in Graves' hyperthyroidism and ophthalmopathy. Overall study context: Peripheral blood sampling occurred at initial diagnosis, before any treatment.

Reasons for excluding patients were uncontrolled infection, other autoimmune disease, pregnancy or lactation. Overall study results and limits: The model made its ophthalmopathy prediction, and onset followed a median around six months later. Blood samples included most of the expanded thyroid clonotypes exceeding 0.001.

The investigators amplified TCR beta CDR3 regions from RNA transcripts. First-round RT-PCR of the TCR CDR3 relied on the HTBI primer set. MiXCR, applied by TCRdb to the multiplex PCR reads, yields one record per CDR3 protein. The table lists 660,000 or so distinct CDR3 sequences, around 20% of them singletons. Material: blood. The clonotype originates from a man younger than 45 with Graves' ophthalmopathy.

The CDR3 region has the DNA TGTGCCAGCAGCTCGGGACAGGGTGTGGTGGACGAGCAGTACTTC. Its translation is CASSSGQGVVDEQYF. The rearrangement joins TRBV11-2 to TRBJ2-7; 9 nucleotides line up with TRBD1. V was pared by 4 bases and J by 5 bases, with 9 bases of the junction left unmatched. This CDR3 region has 15 residues. Germline V gene sequence: CDR1 SGHAT, CDR2 FQNNGV.